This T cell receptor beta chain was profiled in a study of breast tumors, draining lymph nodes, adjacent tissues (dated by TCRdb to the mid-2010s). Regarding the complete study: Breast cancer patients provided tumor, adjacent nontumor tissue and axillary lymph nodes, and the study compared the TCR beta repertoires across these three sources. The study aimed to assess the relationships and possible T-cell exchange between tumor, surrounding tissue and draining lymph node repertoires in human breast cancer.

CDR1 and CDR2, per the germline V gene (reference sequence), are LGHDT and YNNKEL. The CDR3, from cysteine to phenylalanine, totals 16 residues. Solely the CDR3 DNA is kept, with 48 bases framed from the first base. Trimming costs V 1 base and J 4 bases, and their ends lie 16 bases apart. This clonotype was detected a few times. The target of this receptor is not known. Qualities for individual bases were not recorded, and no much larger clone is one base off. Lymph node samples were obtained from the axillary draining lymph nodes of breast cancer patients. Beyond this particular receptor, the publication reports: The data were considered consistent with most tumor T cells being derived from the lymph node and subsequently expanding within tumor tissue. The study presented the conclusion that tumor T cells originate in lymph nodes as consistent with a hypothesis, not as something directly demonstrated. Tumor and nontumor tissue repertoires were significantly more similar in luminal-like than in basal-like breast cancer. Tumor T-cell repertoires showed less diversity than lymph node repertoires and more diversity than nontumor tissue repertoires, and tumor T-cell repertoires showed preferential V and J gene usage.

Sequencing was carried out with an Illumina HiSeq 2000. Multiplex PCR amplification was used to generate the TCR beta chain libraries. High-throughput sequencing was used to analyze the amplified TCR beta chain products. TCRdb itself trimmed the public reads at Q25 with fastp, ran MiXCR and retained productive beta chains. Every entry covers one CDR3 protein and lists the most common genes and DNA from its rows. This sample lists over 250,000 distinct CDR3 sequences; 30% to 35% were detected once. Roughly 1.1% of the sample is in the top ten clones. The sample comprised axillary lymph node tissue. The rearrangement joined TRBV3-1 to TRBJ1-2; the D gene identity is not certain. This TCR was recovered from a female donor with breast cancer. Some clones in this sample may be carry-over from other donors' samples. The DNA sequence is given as TGTGCCAGCAGCCAAGGCGCGAACACCCATGGCTATGGCTACACCTTC. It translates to CASSQGANTHGYGYTF.